This T cell receptor (beta chain) is from a study of OX40 agonist ivuxolimab in advanced cancers. This clone was seen more than once but under ten times. Anyone with autoimmune disease history or systemic immunosuppression was excluded. Researchers took blood at baseline, on cycle 4 day 1, and on cycle 7 day 1. Profiling relied on immunoSEQ multiplex PCR, and the TCRdb table lists in-frame clones only, not all of them. Of some 100,000 clones listed, 90% to 95% are singletons. V lost 1 base and J 5 bases, leaving 6 bases between the germline ends. Germline V gives CDR1 LNHNV, CDR2 YYDKDF (reference sequence). The CDR3 sequence is 13 residues long.

This chain uses TRBV15 with TRBJ1-5; D remains unclear. The sample consisted of CD4+ or CD8+ T cells sorted from blood, taken in a trial of the OX40 agonist ivuxolimab. This TCR came from an adult with an advanced solid tumor such as melanoma, head and neck, liver or kidney cancer. CDR3 sequence reads: CATSRGGDQPQHF. DNA of the CDR3: TGTGCCACCAGCAGAGGCGGGGATCAGCCCCAGCATTTT.